This T cell receptor beta chain was sequenced for a study of OX40 agonist ivuxolimab in advanced cancers. Study observations and caveats: The study found among the lowest clonal expansion in partial responders at 0.1-3.0 mg/kg. Antigen targets of the expanded peripheral T cells went undetermined.

A remark on this clone: Its antigen is unidentified.

Germline assignment: CDR1 SGHVS and CDR2 FQNEAQ. The CDR3 covers 12 residues. Trimming took 10 bases from V and 3 from J, leaving 12 bases between them. The repertoire was sequenced with immunoSEQ multiplex PCR; TCRdb's copy has only in-frame clones and lacks some. This table holds 30,000 to 35,000 clones, over 60% found once. This receptor was obtained from an adult with an advanced solid tumor such as melanoma, head and neck, liver or kidney cancer. The chain joins TRBV7-8 to TRBJ2-5; the D gene could be TRBD1 or TRBD2 (5 bases each). This material consisted of CD4+ or CD8+ T cells sorted from blood, taken in a trial of the OX40 agonist ivuxolimab. CDR3 bases: TGTGCCACCGGGACGGTGAAAGAGACCCAGTACTTC. This encodes CATGTVKETQYF.